These 25 T cell receptor beta chains share one sample of origin, sequenced in a study of graft-versus-host responses after intestinal transplantation. The data were produced by immunoSEQ multiplex PCR, yet TCRdb's version contains in-frame clones alone and is incomplete. The sample lists about 97,000 clones, 91% occurring once. These receptors lack a known antigen. Sequencing used unstimulated CD4+ T cells sorted from spleen or lymph node cells, obtained before transplant. These receptor sequences come from a human donor who was the organ donor for an intestinal transplant.

V usage is TRBV7-2 and J usage is TRBJ2-1, with TRBD2 matching over 9 bases. The CDR3 runs 15 residues. In germline, CDR1 is SGHTA, CDR2 FQGNSA. Germline trimming cut 1 base from V and 7 bases from J; bases unmatched to any gene: 5. CDR3 in DNA: TGTGCCAGCAGCTTAGGCGGGGGGGGATTGAATGAGCAGTTCTTC. This sequence encodes CASSLGGGGLNEQFF.

The CDR3 sequence: CASSLGQGEQYF. The DNA of the CDR3 is TGTGCCAGCAGCTTAGGACAGGGCGAGCAGTACTTC. V gene TRBV11-3 combines with J gene TRBJ2-7; 7 bases align to TRBD1. The CDR3 runs to 12 residues. The germline CDR1 and CDR2 sequences are SGHNT and YENEEA. The J segment lost 6 bases and the V segment lost 1 base, leaving 0 bases of the junction unmatched.

The chain combines TRBV6-1 with TRBJ1-5; D not certain. The CDR3 length is 11 residues. Germline V gene data show CDR1 as MNHNS and CDR2 as SASEGT. V was shortened by 2 bases and J by 6 bases, with 2 bases between the two germline ends. CDR3 DNA: TGTGCCAGCAGTGAACTTCAGCCCCAGCATTTT. Amino acids: CASSELQPQHF.

This clone has only a few counts. V usage is TRBV25-1 and J usage is TRBJ1-3; possible D gene TRBD1, 5 bases. Germline V lookup: CDR1 MGHDK, CDR2 SYGVNS. This CDR3 has 13 amino acids. V lost 7 bases and J lost 3, with 10 bases in between. For the CDR3, the DNA is TGTGCCAGCATTTCAGGGTTTGGAAACACCATATATTTT. Translating gives CASISGFGNTIYF.

In DNA, the CDR3 is TGTGCCAGCAGCTTTTCCGGGACAGTCTCCTACAATGAGCAGTTCTTC. Encoded protein: CASSFSGTVSYNEQFF. The chain is built from TRBV5-6 and TRBJ2-1; 7 bases fit TRBD1. The CDR3 sequence is 16 residues long. V gave up 2 bases and J gave up 0 bases; unmatched junction bases: 5. From germline, CDR1 is SGHDT and CDR2 YYEEEE.

The V and J genes are TRBV5-1 and TRBJ2-5; D may be TRBD2 (5 bases). Germline lookup yields CDR1 SGHRS and CDR2 YFSETQ. The CDR3 consists of 15 residues. Trimming left V 5 bases short and J 2 bases short, with 16 bases between. The CDR3 DNA is TGCGCCAGCAGGGCCGTGACGGGAAAACAAGAGACCCAGTACTTC. Its translation is CASRAVTGKQETQYF.

This rearrangement joins TRBV30 to TRBJ1-2; D unclear. Per germline, CDR1 GTSNPN and CDR2 SVGIG (reference sequence). V gave up 0 bases and J gave up 6 bases, with 5 bases separating them. CDR3 size: 11 residues. Here the CDR3 DNA reads TGTGCCTGGAGTGTACTCAATGGCTACACCTTC. Amino acids: CAWSVLNGYTF.

This clone occurred a few times. The chain carries TRBV7-2 and TRBJ1-4, with 8 bases lining up with TRBD1. V shed 3 bases and J 4 bases; nucleotides not matched to a gene: 4. The CDR3 loop spans 15 amino acids. Per germline, CDR1 SGHTA and CDR2 FQGNSA. This chain's CDR3 is CASSFDRGVNEKLFF. The CDR3 nucleotides are TGTGCCAGCAGCTTCGACAGGGGAGTTAATGAAAAACTGTTTTTT.

V gene TRBV10-3 combines with J gene TRBJ1-2, with D maybe TRBD1 (5 bases). Germline V lookup: CDR1 ENHRY, CDR2 SYGVKD. The V gene lost 6 bases and the J gene lost 0 bases, with 8 bases spanning the gap. The CDR3 has 13 residues. The CDR3 coding sequence is TGTGCCATCAGCTCGACAGCTAACTATGGCTACACCTTC. It is translated as CAISSTANYGYTF.

The chain has TRBV27 and TRBJ1-2; D unresolved. Between the trimmed V and J ends, which lost 3 bases and 7 bases, there was a span of 12 bases. This CDR3 spans 13 amino acids. Germline CDR1 is MNHEY and CDR2 is SMNVEV (reference sequence). The CDR3 loop reads CASSLVAAGGYTF. CDR3 bases: TGTGCCAGCAGTTTGGTGGCCGCGGGTGGCTACACCTTC.

This clone has a single count. The chain is built from TRBV25-1 and TRBJ1-4, with TRBD1 matching 8 bases. The V gene end was trimmed by 7 bases and the J gene end by 5 bases; junction bases not matched to a gene: 6. Germline V gives CDR1 MGHDK, CDR2 SYGVNS. This CDR3 spans 14 amino acids. The CDR3 DNA follows: TGTGCCAGCACCTCGGGACAGGAGAATGAAAAACTGTTTTTT. It encodes CASTSGQENEKLFF.

This chain joins TRBV19 and TRBJ1-1; 9 positions agree with TRBD1. This CDR3 comprises 14 residues. V lost 3 bases and J lost 8; bases outside the gene matches: 7. The germline V gene has CDR1 LNHDA and CDR2 SQIVND (reference sequence). The CDR3 reads CASSITGQGGEAFF. The CDR3, as DNA: TGTGCCAGTAGTATTACGGGACAGGGAGGCGAAGCTTTCTTT. The entire variable domain, with the rest obtained from reference TRBV19 and TRBJ1-1, is as follows: DGGITQSPKYLFRKEGQNVTLSCEQNLNHDAMYWYRQDPGQGLRLIYYSQIVNDFQKGDIAEGYSVSREKKESFPLTVTSAQKNPTAFYLCASSITGQGGEAFFGQGTRLTVV.

The rearrangement links TRBV10-2 to TRBJ2-7; tentative D call: TRBD1 (6 bases). The length of the CDR3 is 12 residues. The V gene's germline CDR1 is WSHSY and CDR2 SAAADI. Trimming cost V 10 bases and J 4 bases, with 14 bases left between them. The CDR3 DNA reads TGCGCCACCTACGTTCAGGGGTACGAGCAGTACTTC. This sequence encodes CATYVQGYEQYF.

CDR3 bases: TGTGCCAGCAGTCTCGGGACACTGACGGGAAACACCATATATTTT. It encodes CASSLGTLTGNTIYF. The chain links TRBV6-5 to TRBJ1-3; TRBD1 might be the D (6 bases). The germline V gene encodes CDR1 MNHEY and CDR2 SVGAGI. This CDR3 comprises 15 residues. Trimming removed 5 bases at V and 4 bases at J, with 15 bases between.

This clone is a singleton in its sample. This rearrangement joins TRBV6-5 to TRBJ1-6, with D possibly TRBD1 on 6 matching bases. Trimming cost V 2 bases and J 7 bases, with 15 bases left between them. In germline, CDR1 is MNHEY, CDR2 SVGAGI. The CDR3 loop spans 16 amino acids. DNA for the CDR3: TGTGCCAGCAGTTACGGGAGGGGGATTAACAATTCACCCCTCCACTTT. Translation: CASSYGRGINNSPLHF.

The gene calls are TRBV4-1 and TRBJ1-5; 9 bases fit TRBD1. The CDR3 has 15 amino acids. Per germline, CDR1 MGHRA and CDR2 YSYEKL. The V gene end was trimmed by 1 base and the J gene end by 6 bases; junction bases not matched to a gene: 4. CDR3 sequence: CASSQVGTGTQPQHF. As DNA, the CDR3 is TGCGCCAGCAGCCAAGTTGGGACAGGGACTCAGCCCCAGCATTTT.

This clone is a singleton in its sample. This chain connects TRBV5-1 to TRBJ2-5; TRBD2 might be the D (5 bases). The V and J ends lost 0 bases and 3 bases respectively, with 9 bases between them. The CDR3 consists of 14 residues. Germline assignment: CDR1 SGHRS and CDR2 YFSETQ. The CDR3 reads CASSLARGEETQYF. In nucleotides, the CDR3 is TGCGCCAGCAGCTTGGCCCGGGGTGAAGAGACCCAGTACTTC.

The V gene is TRBV18, the J gene TRBJ2-2, with 8 bases fitting TRBD1. Germline loops: CDR1 KGHSH, CDR2 LQKENI. J was trimmed by 4 bases and V by 6 bases; bases with no gene match: 7. This CDR3 region has 15 residues. Written as DNA, the CDR3 is TGTGCCAGCTCCCCCAGGGGGCGAAGCACCGGGGAGCTGTTTTTT. Protein: CASSPRGRSTGELFF. Using reference TRBV18 and TRBJ2-2 for the parts outside the CDR3, the full variable domain is NAGVMQNPRHLVRRRGQEARLRCSPMKGHSHVYWYRQLPEEGLKFMVYLQKENIIDESGMPKERFSAEFPKEGPSILRIQQVVRGDSAAYFCASSPRGRSTGELFFGEGSRLTVL.

This clone turned up a few times. The J gene is TRBJ1-5, the V gene TRBV4-1; no firm D call. CDR1 and CDR2 (germline): MGHRA, YSYEKL. The CDR3 runs to 14 residues. V was clipped by 0 bases and J by 5 bases, with 8 bases between them. The CDR3 DNA follows: TGCGCCAGCAGCCAAGATCCGAGGGATCAGCCCCAGCATTTT. It codes for CASSQDPRDQPQHF.

The chain links TRBV4-3 to TRBJ2-5; TRBD2 is a possible D gene (5 bases). The CDR3 runs 13 residues. V lost 1 base and J lost 7, with 10 bases in between. Germline lookup yields CDR1 LGHNA and CDR2 YSLEER. The CDR3 region is CASSQGRRGTQYF. The CDR3 bases are TGCGCCAGCAGCCAAGGGAGGAGAGGGACCCAGTACTTC.

This chain links TRBV7-2 with TRBJ1-1, with 7 bases that match TRBD1. The CDR3 runs 15 residues. Unmatched junction bases numbered 5, after V lost 3 bases and J lost 1 base. CDR1 is SGHTA, CDR2 FQGNSA, per germline. For the CDR3, the DNA is TGTGCCAGCAGCTTTAAGGGGGCCGGGAACACTGAAGCTTTCTTT. Its protein product is CASSFKGAGNTEAFF.

The J gene is TRBJ2-2, the V gene TRBV11-2; D is ambiguous. Trimming shortened V by 0 bases and J by 6 bases, and 5 bases separated the two germline ends. Germline values: CDR1 SGHAT, CDR2 FQNNGV. The CDR3 runs to 13 residues. The CDR3 sequence: CASSLDGSGELFF. CDR3 nucleotides: TGTGCCAGCAGCTTAGACGGGTCCGGGGAGCTGTTTTTT.

J is TRBJ2-7 and V is TRBV11-2; no clear D. Looked up from germline, CDR1 is SGHAT and CDR2 is FQNNGV. This CDR3 region has 12 residues. Between the trimmed V and J ends, which lost 3 bases and 3 bases, there was a span of 6 bases. CDR3 nucleotides: TGTGCCAGCAGCTTGGAGATCTACGAGCAGTACTTC. This translates into CASSLEIYEQYF.

The chain employs TRBV7-9 and TRBJ2-2; TRBD1 agrees at 8 bases. The germline CDR1 and CDR2 sequences are SEHNR and FQNEAQ (reference sequence). The trim removed 6 bases at V and 7 bases at J, leaving 10 bases unmatched. This CDR3 has 15 residues. CDR3 sequence reads: CASRSDRVMVGELFF. For the CDR3, the DNA is TGTGCCAGCAGGTCGGACAGGGTGATGGTCGGGGAGCTGTTTTTT.

This chain connects TRBV5-8 to TRBJ2-5, with TRBD1 as a possible D gene (5 bases). The ends were cut back, 4 bases at V and 4 bases at J, with 14 bases in the middle. The CDR3 loop spans 14 amino acids. Per the germline V gene, CDR1 is SGHTS and CDR2 is YDEGEE. CDR3 in DNA: TGTGCCAGCAGCCCCTACCAGGGTACAGAGACCCAGTACTTC. Protein sequence: CASSPYQGTETQYF.